This entry lists 3 T cell receptor beta chains sequenced from one sample in a study of early T cells in non-severe SARS-CoV-2 infection. TCRdb reanalysed the 5' RACE reads using MiXCR and keeps one entry per CDR3 protein. The sample has tens of thousands of distinct CDR3 sequences, roughly 10% seen once. Material: whole blood. The receptors here all came from an adult who was a healthcare worker with PCR-confirmed SARS-CoV-2 infection or an uninfected control (not recorded which).

This clonotype was detected many times. The genes are TRBV29-1 and TRBJ2-6, with unresolved D. Germline CDR1 is SQVTM and CDR2 is ANQGSEA. With 5 bases removed from V and 0 bases from J, the gap between germline ends came to 8 bases. The CDR3 spans 14 residues. CDR3 sequence: CSVRWDSGANVLTF. The CDR3 nucleotides read TGCAGCGTTCGATGGGACTCTGGGGCCAACGTCCTGACTTTC.

This clonotype appeared many times. The CDR3 nucleotides are TGTGCCAGCAGCCAAATACGGGGGGACACCGGGGAGCTGTTTTTT. Encoded protein: CASSQIRGDTGELFF. This chain joins TRBV28 and TRBJ2-2; 7 nucleotides align to TRBD2. CDR1 is MDHEN and CDR2 is SYDVKM in the germline V gene. This CDR3 has 15 amino acids. The J segment lost 3 bases and the V segment lost 6 bases, leaving 7 bases of the junction unmatched.

This clonotype turned up a few times. This sequence joins TRBV20-1 and TRBJ2-5; weak D call: TRBD1 (6 bases). The CDR3 covers 14 residues. Per germline, CDR1 DFQATT and CDR2 SNEGSKA (reference sequence). Between the trimmed V and J ends, which lost 6 bases and 5 bases, there was a span of 19 bases. CDR3: CSARWDERGETQYF. In DNA, the CDR3 is TGCAGTGCACGATGGGATGAAAGGGGGGAGACCCAGTACTTC.